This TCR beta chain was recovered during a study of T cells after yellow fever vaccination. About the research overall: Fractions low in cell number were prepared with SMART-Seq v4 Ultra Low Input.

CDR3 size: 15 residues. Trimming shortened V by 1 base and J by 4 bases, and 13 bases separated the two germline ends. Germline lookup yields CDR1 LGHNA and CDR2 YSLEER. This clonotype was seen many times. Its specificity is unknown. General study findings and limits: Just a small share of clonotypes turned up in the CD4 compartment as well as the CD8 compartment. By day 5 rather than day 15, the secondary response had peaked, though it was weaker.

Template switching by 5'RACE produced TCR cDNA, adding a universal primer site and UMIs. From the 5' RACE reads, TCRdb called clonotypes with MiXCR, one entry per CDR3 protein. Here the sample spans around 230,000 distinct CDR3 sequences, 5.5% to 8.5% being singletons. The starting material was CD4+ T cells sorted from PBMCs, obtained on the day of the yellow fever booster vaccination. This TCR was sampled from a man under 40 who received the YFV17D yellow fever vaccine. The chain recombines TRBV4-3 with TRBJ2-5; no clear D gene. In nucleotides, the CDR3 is TGCGCCAGCAGCCAAGTTTTAGGGAAACTAGAGACCCAGTACTTC. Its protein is CASSQVLGKLETQYF.